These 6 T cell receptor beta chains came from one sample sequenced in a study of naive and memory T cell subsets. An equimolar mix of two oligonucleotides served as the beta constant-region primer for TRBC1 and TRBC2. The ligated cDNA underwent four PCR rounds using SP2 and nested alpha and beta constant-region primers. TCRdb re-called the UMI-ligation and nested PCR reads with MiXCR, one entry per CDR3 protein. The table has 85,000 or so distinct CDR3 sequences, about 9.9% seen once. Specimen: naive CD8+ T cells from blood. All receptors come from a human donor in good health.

For the CDR3, the DNA is TGCGCCAGCAGCCAAGCGGCGGGAGGGTCAGAGACCCAGTACTTC. Its translation is CASSQAAGGSETQYF. The rearrangement joins TRBV4-3 to TRBJ2-5; 9 bases align to TRBD2. CDR1 is LGHNA and CDR2 is YSLEER in the germline V gene. The CDR3 is 15 amino acids. Losses at the gene ends were 1 base for V and 4 bases for J; bases not matched to a gene: 4.

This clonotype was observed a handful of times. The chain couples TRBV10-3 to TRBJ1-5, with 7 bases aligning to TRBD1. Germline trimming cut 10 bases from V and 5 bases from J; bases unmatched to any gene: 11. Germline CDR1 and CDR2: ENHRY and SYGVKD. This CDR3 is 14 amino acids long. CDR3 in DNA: TGTGCCAGCACCGGGACAGCCGCGGATCAGCCCCAGCATTTT. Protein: CASTGTAADQPQHF.

CDR3 loop: CASSLSLTDTQYF. In DNA, the CDR3 is TGTGCCAGCAGTTTATCCCTCACAGATACGCAGTATTTT. The V gene is TRBV27, the J gene TRBJ2-3; D is undetermined. The CDR3 totals 13 residues. V shed 0 bases and J shed 2 bases, with 3 bases lying between them. Looked up from germline, CDR1 is MNHEY and CDR2 is SMNVEV (reference sequence).

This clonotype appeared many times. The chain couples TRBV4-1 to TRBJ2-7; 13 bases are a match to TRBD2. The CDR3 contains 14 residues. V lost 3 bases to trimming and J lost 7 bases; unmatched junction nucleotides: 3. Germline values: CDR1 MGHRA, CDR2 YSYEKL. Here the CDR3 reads CASSHGLAGAEQYF. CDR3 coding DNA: TGCGCCAGCAGCCATGGACTAGCGGGAGCAGAGCAGTACTTC.

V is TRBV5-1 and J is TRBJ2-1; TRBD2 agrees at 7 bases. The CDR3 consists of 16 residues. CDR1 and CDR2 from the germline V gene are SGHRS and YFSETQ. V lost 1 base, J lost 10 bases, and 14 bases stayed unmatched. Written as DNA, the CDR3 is TGCGCCAGCAGCTTGTCAGAACTAGCGAGATTTCGGGAGCAGTTCTTC. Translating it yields CASSLSELARFREQFF. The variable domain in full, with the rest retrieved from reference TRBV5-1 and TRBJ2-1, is KAGVTQTPRYLIKTRGQQVTLSCSPISGHRSVSWYQQTPGQGLQFLFEYFSETQRNKGNFPGRFSGRQFSNSRSEMNVSTLELGDSALYLCASSLSELARFREQFFGPGTRLTVL.

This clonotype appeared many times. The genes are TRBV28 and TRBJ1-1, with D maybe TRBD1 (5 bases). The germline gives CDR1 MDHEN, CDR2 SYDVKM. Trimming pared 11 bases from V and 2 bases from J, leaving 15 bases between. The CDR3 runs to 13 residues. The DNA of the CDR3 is TGTGCCGTCCGATGGGGGGGTAACACTGAAGCTTTCTTT. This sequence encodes CAVRWGGNTEAFF.